The source of this T cell receptor (beta chain) is a study of CXCR3-negative and CXCR3-positive naive CD8 T cells. About the study: Every library held about 1.5 +/- 0.3 million TRB reads, and the total came to 130 million to 150 million. Overall study findings and caveats: TRB CDR3 hydrophobicity was greater in CXCR3-positive naive cells than in CXCR3-negative naive cells.

CDR3 size: 13 residues. A note on this clonotype: Its antigen is currently unknown.

All TRB cDNA libraries came from 5' RACE performed with UMI labels. Using the 5' RACE reads, TCRdb records one entry per CDR3 protein without DNA. This table lists approximately 140,000 distinct CDR3 sequences. Triplicate sorts, approximately 290,000 cells apiece, were made for each CD8+ T cell subset. The authors gated naive CD8+ T cells as CD45RO-CCR7+CD27+CD95-. The rearrangement uses TRBV12-3 or TRBV12-4 and TRBJ2-7; without DNA, the TCRdb call of TRBD1 cannot be checked. Source material: naive CXCR3+ CD8+ T cells from blood. Documented subset: CD45RO-CCR7+CD27+CD95- naive CD8+ T cells expressing CXCR3 (TNR3+). This receptor was obtained from a human donor in good health. Some clones in this sample may be carry-over from other donors' samples. This CDR3 is CASSGDRDYEQYF.